This is a list of T cell receptor beta chains from one sample in a study of blood T cell repertoires in COVID-19. The protocol was immunoSEQ multiplex PCR, while the TCRdb copy is restricted to in-frame clones and leaves out a portion. This sample has hundreds of thousands of clones, with roughly 87% found just once. The sequencing sample was made of peripheral blood. All receptors derive from a man in his sixties who had recovered from COVID-19. CDR3s leave out the opening cysteine and the closing phenylalanine or tryptophan. The order of the fields is J gene, D gene, V gene, CDR3 protein. A D gene is named only where the DNA matches it firmly.

>TRBJ1-4|-|TRBV5-1
ASRGGPTNEKLF
>TRBJ1-1|TRBD1|TRBV18
ASSPSDKDRGYKAF
>TRBJ1-1|-|TRBV5-1
ASSLTGTGGTEAF
>TRBJ2-7|-|TRBV7-9
ASSLAQGRSYEQY
>TRBJ1-4|TRBD1|TRBV3-1/TRBV3-2
ASNQAGQSYEKLF
>TRBJ1-1|TRBD1|TRBV18
ASSPPDRGYTEAF
>TRBJ1-5|TRBD1|TRBV15
ATSSPGQAAYSNQPQH
>TRBJ2-7|TRBD1|TRBV3-1/TRBV3-2
ASSQSDRGHYEQY
>TRBJ2-1|TRBD2|TRBV19
ASSRTSGKYNEQF
>TRBJ2-4|TRBD1|TRBV24-1
ATSDPSPGQENIQY
>TRBJ2-1|TRBD1|TRBV7-9
ASSLTTGGQF
>TRBJ2-1|-|TRBV7-9
ASSSLGYEQF
>TRBJ2-1|-|TRBV27
ASSSRQANSYNEQF
>TRBJ1-3|TRBD1|TRBV3-1/TRBV3-2
ASSQGDRVGNTIY
>TRBJ2-2|TRBD1|TRBV6-2/TRBV6-3
ASSEPGQGTGELF
>TRBJ2-3|TRBD2|TRBV10-3
AISGGVGFTDTQY
>TRBJ1-4|TRBD1|TRBV24-1
AKHRHTPGQLRKKLF
>TRBJ2-3|-|TRBV7-2
ASRYGPESTDTQY
>TRBJ1-6|-|TRBV7-4
ASSLVVYNSPLH
>TRBJ2-2|-|TRBV6-5
ASIPGTPNTGELF
>TRBJ1-4|-|TRBV28
ASRGAAGETQKLF
>TRBJ2-7|-|TRBV12-3/TRBV12-4
ASSTGFGHEQY
>TRBJ1-1|-|TRBV4-1
ASSRRDTEAF
>TRBJ1-3|TRBD1|TRBV6-5
ASSRDSGNTIY
>TRBJ2-7|TRBD2|TRBV28
ASSFGGGINEQY
>TRBJ1-2|-|TRBV19
ASTRRGYT
>TRBJ1-3|-|TRBV3-1/TRBV3-2
ASSQAQAGNTIY
>TRBJ1-2|-|TRBV7-9
ASSLTGNGYT